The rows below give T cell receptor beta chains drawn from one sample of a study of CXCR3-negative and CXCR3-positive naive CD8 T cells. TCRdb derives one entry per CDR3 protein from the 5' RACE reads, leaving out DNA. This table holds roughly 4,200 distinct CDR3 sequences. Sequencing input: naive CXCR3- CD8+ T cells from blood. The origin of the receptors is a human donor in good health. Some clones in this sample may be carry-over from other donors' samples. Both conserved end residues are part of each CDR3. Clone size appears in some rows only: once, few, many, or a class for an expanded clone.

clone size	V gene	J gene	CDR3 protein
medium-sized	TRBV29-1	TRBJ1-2	CSVEGSSYGYTF
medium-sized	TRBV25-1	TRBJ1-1	CASSEYFGDGTEAFF
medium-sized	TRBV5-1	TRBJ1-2	CASSPTDEGELADYGYTF
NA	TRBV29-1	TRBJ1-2	CSGPREGGYTF
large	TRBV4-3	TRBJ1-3	CASSPTGSSGNTIYF
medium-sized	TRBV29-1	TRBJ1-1	CSASTGQGVNTEAFF
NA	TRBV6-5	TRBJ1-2	CASSYKGEDGYTF
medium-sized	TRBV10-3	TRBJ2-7	CAISDYRDRSSYEQYF
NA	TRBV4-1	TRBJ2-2	CASSSVGGVDTGELFF
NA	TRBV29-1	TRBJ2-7	CSAQESSYEQYF
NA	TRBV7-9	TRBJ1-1	CASSLTVNTEAFF
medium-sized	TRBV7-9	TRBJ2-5	CASSPNGGETQYF
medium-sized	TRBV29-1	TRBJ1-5	CSVGAGNQPQHF
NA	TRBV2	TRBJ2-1	CASMIGGYNEQFF
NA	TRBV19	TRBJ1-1	CASSLLETGNTEAFF
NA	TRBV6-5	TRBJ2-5	CASSYRTSPGSETQYF
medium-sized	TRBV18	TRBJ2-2	CASSRVPGELFF
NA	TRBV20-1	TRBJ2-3	CSARDLYETTDTQYF
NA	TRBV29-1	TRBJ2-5	CSVAPDRVIGGTQYF
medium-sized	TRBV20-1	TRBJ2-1	CSAREELAGDNEQFF
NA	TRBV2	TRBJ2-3	CASSAEAGFSTDTQYF
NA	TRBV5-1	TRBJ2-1	CASSQFSNEQFF